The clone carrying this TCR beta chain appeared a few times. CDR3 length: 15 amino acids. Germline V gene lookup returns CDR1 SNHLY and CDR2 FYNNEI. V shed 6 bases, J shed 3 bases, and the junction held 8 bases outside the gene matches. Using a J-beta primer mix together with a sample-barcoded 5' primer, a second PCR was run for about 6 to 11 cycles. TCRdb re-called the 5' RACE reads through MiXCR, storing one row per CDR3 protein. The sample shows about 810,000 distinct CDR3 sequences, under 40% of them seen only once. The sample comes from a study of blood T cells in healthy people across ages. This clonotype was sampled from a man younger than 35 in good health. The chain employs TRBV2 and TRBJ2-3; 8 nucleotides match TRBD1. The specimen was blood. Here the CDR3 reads CASRRDRGSTDTQYF. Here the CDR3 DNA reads TGTGCCAGCAGAAGAGACAGGGGAAGTACAGATACGCAGTATTTT. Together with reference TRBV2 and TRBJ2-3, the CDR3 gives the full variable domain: EPEVTQTPSHQVTQMGQEVILRCVPISNHLYFYWYRQILGQKVEFLVSFYNNEISEKSEIFDDQFSVERPDGSNFTLKIRSTKLEDSAMYFCASRRDRGSTDTQYFGPGTRLTVL.